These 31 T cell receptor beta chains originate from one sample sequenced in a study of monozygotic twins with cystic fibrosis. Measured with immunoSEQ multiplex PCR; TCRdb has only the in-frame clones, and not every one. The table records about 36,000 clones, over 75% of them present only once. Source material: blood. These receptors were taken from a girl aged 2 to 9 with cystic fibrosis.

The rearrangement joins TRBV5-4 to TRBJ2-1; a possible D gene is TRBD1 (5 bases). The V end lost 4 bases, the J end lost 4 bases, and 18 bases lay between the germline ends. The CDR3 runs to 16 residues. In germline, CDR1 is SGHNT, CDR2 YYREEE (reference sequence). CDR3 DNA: TGTGCCAGCAGCCGCCGTGGGGCAGGCGCTTACAATGAGCAGTTCTTC. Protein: CASSRRGAGAYNEQFF.

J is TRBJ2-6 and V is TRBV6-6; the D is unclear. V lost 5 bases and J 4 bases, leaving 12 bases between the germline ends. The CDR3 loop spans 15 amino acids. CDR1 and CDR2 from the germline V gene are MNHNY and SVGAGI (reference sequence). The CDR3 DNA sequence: TGTGCCAGCAGTCATCCCGAGCCCGGGGCCAACGTCCTGACTTTC. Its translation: CASSHPEPGANVLTF.

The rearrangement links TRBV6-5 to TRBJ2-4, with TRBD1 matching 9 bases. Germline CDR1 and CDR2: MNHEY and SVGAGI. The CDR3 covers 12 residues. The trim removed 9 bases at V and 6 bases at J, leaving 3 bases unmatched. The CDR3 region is CASRDRVNIQYF. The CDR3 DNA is TGTGCCAGTAGGGACAGGGTAAACATTCAGTACTTC.

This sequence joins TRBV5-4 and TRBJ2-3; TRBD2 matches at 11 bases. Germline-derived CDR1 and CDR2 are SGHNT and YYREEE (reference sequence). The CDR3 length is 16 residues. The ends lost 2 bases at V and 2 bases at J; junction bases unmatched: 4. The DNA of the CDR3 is TGTGCCAGCAGCTTATTAGCGGGGGGGAACACAGATACGCAGTATTTT. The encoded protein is CASSLLAGGNTDTQYF.

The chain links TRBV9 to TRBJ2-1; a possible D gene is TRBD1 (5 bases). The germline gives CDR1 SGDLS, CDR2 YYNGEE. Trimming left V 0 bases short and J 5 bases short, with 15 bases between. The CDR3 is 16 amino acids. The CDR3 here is CASSVGVWLGDNEQFF. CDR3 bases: TGTGCCAGCAGCGTAGGAGTATGGTTAGGGGACAATGAGCAGTTCTTC.

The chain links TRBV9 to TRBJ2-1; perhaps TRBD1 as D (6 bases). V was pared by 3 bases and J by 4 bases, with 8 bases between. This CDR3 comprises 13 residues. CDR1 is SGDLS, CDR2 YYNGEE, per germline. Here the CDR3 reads CASSAQGYNEQFF. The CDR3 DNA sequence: TGTGCCAGCAGCGCCCAGGGGTACAATGAGCAGTTCTTC.

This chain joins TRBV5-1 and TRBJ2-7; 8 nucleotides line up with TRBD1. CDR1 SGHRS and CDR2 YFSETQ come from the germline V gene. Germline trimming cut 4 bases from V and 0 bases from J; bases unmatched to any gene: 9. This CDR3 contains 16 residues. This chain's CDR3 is CASSQAGGRSSYEQYF. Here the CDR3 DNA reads TGCGCCAGCAGCCAAGCAGGGGGCCGGAGCTCCTACGAGCAGTACTTC.

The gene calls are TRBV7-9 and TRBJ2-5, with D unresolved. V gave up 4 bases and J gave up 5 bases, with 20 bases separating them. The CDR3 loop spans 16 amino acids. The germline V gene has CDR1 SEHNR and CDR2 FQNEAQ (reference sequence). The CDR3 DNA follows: TGTGCCAGCAGCTCCATTAGTTTGTGGGAATCGGAGACCCAGTACTTC. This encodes CASSSISLWESETQYF.

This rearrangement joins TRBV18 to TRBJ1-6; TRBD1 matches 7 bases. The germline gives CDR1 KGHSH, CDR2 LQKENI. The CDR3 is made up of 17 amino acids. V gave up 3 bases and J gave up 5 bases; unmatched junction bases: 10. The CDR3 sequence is CASSPFVGTADNSPLHF. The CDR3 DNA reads TGTGCCAGCTCACCTTTCGTGGGGACAGCAGATAATTCACCCCTCCACTTT. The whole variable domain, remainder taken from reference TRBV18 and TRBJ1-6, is NAGVMQNPRHLVRRRGQEARLRCSPMKGHSHVYWYRQLPEEGLKFMVYLQKENIIDESGMPKERFSAEFPKEGPSILRIQQVVRGDSAAYFCASSPFVGTADNSPLHFGNGTRLTVT.

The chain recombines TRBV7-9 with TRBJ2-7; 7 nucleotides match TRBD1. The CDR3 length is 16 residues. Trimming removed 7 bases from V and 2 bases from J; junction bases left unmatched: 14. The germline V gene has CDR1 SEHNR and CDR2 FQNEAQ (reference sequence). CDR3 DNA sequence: TGTGCCAGCAACCCGACAGGGACCCCGAGCCCCTACGAGCAGTACTTC. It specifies CASNPTGTPSPYEQYF.

In nucleotides, the CDR3 is TGTGCCAGCAGCCGGGGGCAGTGGGAGACCCAGTACTTC. This translates into CASSRGQWETQYF. The rearrangement uses TRBV7-3 and TRBJ2-5, with D tentatively TRBD1 or TRBD2 (6 bases each). V lost 5 bases, J lost 5 bases, and 12 bases lay in between. Germline values: CDR1 SGHTA, CDR2 FQGTGA. CDR3 length: 13 residues.

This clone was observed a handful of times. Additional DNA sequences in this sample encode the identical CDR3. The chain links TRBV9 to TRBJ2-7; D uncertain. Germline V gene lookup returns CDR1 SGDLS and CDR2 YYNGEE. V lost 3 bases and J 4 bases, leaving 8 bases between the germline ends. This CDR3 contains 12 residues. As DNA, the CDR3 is TGTGCCAGCAGCGGGAATGGGTACGAGCAGTACTTC. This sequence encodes CASSGNGYEQYF.

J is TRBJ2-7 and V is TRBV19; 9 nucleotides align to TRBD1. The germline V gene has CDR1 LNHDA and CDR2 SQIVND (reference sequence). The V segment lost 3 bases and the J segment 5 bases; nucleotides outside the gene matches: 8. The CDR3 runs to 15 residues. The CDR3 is CASSMDRDRVHEQYF. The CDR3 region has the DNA TGTGCCAGTAGTATGGACCGGGACAGGGTCCACGAGCAGTACTTC.

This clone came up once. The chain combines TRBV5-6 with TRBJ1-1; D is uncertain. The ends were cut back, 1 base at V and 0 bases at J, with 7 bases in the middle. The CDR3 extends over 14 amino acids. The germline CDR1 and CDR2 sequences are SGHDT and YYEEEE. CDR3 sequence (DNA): TGTGCCAGCAGCTTGACCGGTCTGAACACTGAAGCTTTCTTT. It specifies CASSLTGLNTEAFF.

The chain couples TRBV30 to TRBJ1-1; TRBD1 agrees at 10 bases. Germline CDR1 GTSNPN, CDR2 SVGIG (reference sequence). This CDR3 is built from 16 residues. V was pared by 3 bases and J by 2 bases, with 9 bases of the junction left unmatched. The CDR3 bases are TGTGCCTGGAGCAACATAAGGGACAGGGGAAACACTGAAGCTTTCTTT. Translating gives CAWSNIRDRGNTEAFF.

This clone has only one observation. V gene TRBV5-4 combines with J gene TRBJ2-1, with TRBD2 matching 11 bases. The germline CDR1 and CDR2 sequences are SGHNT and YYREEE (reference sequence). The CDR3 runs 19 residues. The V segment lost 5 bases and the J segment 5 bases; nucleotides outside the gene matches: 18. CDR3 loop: CASRLSPTGTSGSNNEQFF. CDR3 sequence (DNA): TGTGCCAGCAGATTATCGCCGACCGGGACTAGCGGTTCCAACAATGAGCAGTTCTTC.

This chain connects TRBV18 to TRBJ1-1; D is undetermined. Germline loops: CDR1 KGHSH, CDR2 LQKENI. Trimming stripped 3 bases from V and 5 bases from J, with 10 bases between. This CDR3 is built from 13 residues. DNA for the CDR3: TGTGCCAGCTCACCGGAGGGTGGGACTGAAGCTTTCTTT. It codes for CASSPEGGTEAFF.

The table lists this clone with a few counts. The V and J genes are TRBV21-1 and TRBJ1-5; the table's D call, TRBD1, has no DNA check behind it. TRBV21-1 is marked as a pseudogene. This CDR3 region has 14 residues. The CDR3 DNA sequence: TGTGCCAGCAGCAAAGGGACAGGGGGCCAGCCCCAGCATTTT. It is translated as CASSKGTGGQPQHF.

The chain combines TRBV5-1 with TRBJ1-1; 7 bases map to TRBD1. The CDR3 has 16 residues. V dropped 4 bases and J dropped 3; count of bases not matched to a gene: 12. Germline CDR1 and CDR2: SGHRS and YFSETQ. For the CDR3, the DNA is TGCGCCAGCAGCAGAACGGGACAGCGAGTAGACACTGAAGCTTTCTTT. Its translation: CASSRTGQRVDTEAFF.

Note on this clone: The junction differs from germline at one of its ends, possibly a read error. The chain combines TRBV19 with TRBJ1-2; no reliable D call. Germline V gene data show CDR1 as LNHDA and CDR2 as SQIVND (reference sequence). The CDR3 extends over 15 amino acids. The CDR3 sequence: CASTITDAFNYGYTF. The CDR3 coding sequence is TGTGCCAGTACTATAACAGACGCCTTTAACTATGGCTACACCTTC.

The CDR3 protein is CASSLEAGGTDTQYF. Written as DNA, the CDR3 is TGTGCCAGCAGCTTGGAGGCAGGAGGCACAGATACGCAGTATTTT. The V gene is TRBV5-4, the J gene TRBJ2-3; no firm D call. V was cut by 0 bases and J by 1 base, with 9 bases left in between. Germline CDR1 reads SGHNT; CDR2 reads YYREEE (reference sequence). The CDR3 contains 15 residues.

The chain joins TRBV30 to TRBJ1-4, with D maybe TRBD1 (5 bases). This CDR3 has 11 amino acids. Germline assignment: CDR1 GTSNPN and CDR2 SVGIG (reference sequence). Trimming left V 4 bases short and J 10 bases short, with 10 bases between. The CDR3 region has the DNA TGTGCCTGGACCCCCGGGGGAAAACTGTTTTTT. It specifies CAWTPGGKLFF.

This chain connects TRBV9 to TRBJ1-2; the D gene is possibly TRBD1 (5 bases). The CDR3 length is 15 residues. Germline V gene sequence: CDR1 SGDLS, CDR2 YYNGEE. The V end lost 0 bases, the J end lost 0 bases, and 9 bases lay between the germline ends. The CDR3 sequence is CASSVAGLANYGYTF. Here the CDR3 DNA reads TGTGCCAGCAGCGTAGCAGGGCTAGCTAACTATGGCTACACCTTC.

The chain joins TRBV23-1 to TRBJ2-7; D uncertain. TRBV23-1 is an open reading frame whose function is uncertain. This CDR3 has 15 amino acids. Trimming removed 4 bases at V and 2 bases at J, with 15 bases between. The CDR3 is CASSLPGSEPYEQYF. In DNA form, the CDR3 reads TGCGCCAGCAGTCTCCCCGGGTCGGAACCCTACGAGCAGTACTTC.

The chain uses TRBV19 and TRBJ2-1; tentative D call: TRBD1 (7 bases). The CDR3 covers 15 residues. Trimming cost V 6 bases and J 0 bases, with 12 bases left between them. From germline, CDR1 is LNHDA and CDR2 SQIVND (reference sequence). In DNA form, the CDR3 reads TGTGCCAGTAGCGGGGGACAGAGCTCCTACAATGAGCAGTTCTTC. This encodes CASSGGQSSYNEQFF.

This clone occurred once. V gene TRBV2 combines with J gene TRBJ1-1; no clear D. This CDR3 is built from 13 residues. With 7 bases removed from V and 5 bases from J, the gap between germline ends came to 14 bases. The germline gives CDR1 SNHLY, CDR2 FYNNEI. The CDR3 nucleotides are TGTGCCAGCAACCCAGACGTGAGGACTGAAGCTTTCTTT. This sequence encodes CASNPDVRTEAFF.

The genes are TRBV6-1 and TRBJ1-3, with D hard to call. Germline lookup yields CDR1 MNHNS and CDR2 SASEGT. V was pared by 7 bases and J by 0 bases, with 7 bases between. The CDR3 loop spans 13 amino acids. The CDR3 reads CASTTVSGNTIYF. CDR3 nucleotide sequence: TGTGCCAGCACTACAGTCTCTGGAAACACCATATATTTT.

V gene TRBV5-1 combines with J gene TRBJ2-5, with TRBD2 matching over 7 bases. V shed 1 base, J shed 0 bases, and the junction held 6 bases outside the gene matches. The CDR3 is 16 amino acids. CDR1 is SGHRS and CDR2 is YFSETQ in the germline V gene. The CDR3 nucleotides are TGCGCCAGCAGCTTGCCCCTTCTAGCGGACCAAGAGACCCAGTACTTC. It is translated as CASSLPLLADQETQYF. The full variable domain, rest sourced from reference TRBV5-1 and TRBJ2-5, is KAGVTQTPRYLIKTRGQQVTLSCSPISGHRSVSWYQQTPGQGLQFLFEYFSETQRNKGNFPGRFSGRQFSNSRSEMNVSTLELGDSALYLCASSLPLLADQETQYFGPGTRLLVL.

Written as DNA, the CDR3 is TGCGCCAGCAGCATCGGGACAGGGGACGGTGAAGCTTTCTTT. Translated: CASSIGTGDGEAFF. V gene TRBV5-1 combines with J gene TRBJ1-1, with 10 bases fitting TRBD1. The CDR3 is 14 residues long. J gave up 7 bases and V 4 bases, and 7 bases lay outside the gene matches. Germline-derived CDR1 and CDR2 are SGHRS and YFSETQ.

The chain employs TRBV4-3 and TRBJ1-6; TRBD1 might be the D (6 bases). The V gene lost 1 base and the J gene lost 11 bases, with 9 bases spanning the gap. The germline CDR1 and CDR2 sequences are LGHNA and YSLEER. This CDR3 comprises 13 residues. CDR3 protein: CASSQGTVPPLHF. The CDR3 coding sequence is TGCGCCAGCAGCCAAGGGACAGTACCACCCCTCCACTTT.

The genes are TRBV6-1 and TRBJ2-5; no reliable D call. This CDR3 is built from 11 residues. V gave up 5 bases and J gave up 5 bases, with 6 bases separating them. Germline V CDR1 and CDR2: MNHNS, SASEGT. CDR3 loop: CASSPSETQYF. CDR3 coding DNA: TGTGCCAGCAGTCCCAGTGAGACCCAGTACTTC.